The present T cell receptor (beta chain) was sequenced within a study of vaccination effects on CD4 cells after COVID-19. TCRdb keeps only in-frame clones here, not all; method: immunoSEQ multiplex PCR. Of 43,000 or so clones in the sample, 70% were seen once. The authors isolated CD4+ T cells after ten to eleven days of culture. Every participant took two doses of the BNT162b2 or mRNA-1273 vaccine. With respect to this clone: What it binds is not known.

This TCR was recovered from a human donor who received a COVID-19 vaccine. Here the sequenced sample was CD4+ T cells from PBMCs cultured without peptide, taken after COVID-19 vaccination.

In nucleotides, the CDR3 is TGTGCCAGCAGCCAAGAGGGGGCTAGTCAGCCCCAGCATTTT. Encoded protein: CASSQEGASQPQHF. This chain links TRBV3-1 (or the pseudogene TRBV3-2) with TRBJ1-5; maybe TRBD1 (6 bases). Germline V gene sequence: CDR1 LGHDT, CDR2 YNNKEL (reference sequence). V was clipped by 0 bases and J by 6 bases, with 9 bases between them. CDR3 length: 14 amino acids.